The clone carrying this T cell receptor (beta chain) has a handful of counts. This record belongs to a study of CD8+ T cells in alopecia areata. Study at large: Dosing with tofacitinib proceeded for 6 to 18 months, followed by 6 months off drug.

Documented treatment: oral pan-JAK inhibitor, 5-10 mg twice daily. Sequencing relied on a cDNA template that was reverse transcribed from extracted RNA. Libraries were prepared by immunoSEQ multiplex PCR; TCRdb keeps only in-frame clonotypes and omits some of them. The repertoire holds about 200,000 clones, with under 70% as singletons. The material sequenced was CD4+ T cells sorted from blood, taken at week 4, from a patient treated with tofacitinib. The origin of this receptor is a human donor with alopecia areata.

The CDR3 sequence: CASSTTASGAGYEQYF. The DNA of the CDR3 is TGTGCCAGTAGTACGACCGCATCTGGTGCGGGGTACGAGCAGTACTTC. The J gene is TRBJ2-7, the V gene TRBV19; tentatively, D is TRBD2 (6 bases). Germline loops: CDR1 LNHDA, CDR2 SQIVND (reference sequence). V was shortened by 4 bases and J by 4 bases, with 20 bases between the two germline ends. The length of the CDR3 is 16 residues.